Below, one T cell receptor (beta chain) is given with its context. Its antigen is unknown. The sample is drawn from a study of T cells after yellow fever vaccination. As for the study in general: It was SMART-Seq v4 Ultra Low Input that prepared the fractions with low cell numbers. Study observations and caveats: The study found a weaker secondary response that peaked faster, day 5 versus 15.

TCRdb independently ran MiXCR on the 5' RACE reads; one entry per CDR3 protein. Of under 300,000 distinct CDR3 sequences in the sample, 6.7% were seen once. The specimen was CD4+ T cells sorted from PBMCs, collected on the day of the yellow fever booster vaccination. This sequence was found in a man younger than 45 who received the YFV17D yellow fever vaccine.

The CDR3 here is CASSPGQVSNQPQHF. The CDR3 DNA reads as TGTGCCAGCTCACCGGGACAGGTATCTAATCAGCCCCAGCATTTT. V and J are TRBV18 and TRBJ1-5; 8 nucleotides line up with TRBD1. CDR3 length: 15 residues. V lost 3 bases and J lost 4; bases outside the gene matches: 5. Looked up from germline, CDR1 is KGHSH and CDR2 is LQKENI.